The table lists the clone carrying this T cell receptor (beta chain) with many counts. What it recognizes is unknown. The data were taken from a study of blood T cells in healthy people across ages. Findings and caveats of the study: Strong correlation was found linking TCR beta diversity to naive T cell percentage.

The CDR3 is 12 amino acids. The V end was cut by 4 bases, the J end by 5 bases, with 9 bases between. The V gene's germline CDR1 is SQVTM and CDR2 ANQGSEA. Primed by a sample-barcoded 5' primer and a J-beta primer mix, a second PCR proceeded for about 7 to 11 cycles. Each cDNA molecule received a tag from a template-switch adaptor that had 12 random nucleotides. TCRdb re-analysed the 5' RACE reads in MiXCR, keeping a single row per CDR3 protein. The sample lists approximately 2,000,000 distinct CDR3 sequences; about 39% were seen once. What was sequenced was blood. The TCR comes from a human donor in good health. This chain joins TRBV29-1 and TRBJ1-5, with D perhaps TRBD1 (6 bases). CDR3 coding DNA: TGCAGCGTTGGACAGGCCGATCAGCCCCAGCATTTT. Amino acid sequence: CSVGQADQPQHF.